The rows below give T cell receptor beta chains drawn from one sample of a study of human T cells and chemical hapten exposure. TCRdb itself ran the RACE reads through MiXCR, one entry per CDR3 protein. The repertoire holds under 90,000 distinct CDR3 sequences, 9.6% seen once, with 3% to 4.5% in the top ten. This specimen was whole blood, taken in connection with sensitization to the hapten diphenylcyclopropenone (DPC). The receptors shown here come from a woman aged 40 to 55 with alopecia areata. Some clones in this sample may be carry-over from other donors' samples. The CDR3 runs from the conserved cysteine through the conserved F or W. A D gene is named only where the DNA matches it firmly. Some rows have no size entry. The others give once, few or many, or a class for an expanded clone.

D gene,clone size,V gene,J gene,CDR3 protein,CDR3 DNA
TRBD1,many,TRBV5-4,TRBJ2-5,CASSPQGARQETQYF,TGTGCCAGCAGCCCTCAGGGGGCCCGACAAGAGACCCAGTACTTC
.,many,TRBV9,TRBJ2-7,CASSRQPRYEQYF,TGTGCCAGCAGCCGACAGCCTCGTTACGAGCAGTACTTC
TRBD1,.,TRBV7-3,TRBJ1-2,CASSPAGTGGGGYTF,TGTGCCAGCAGCCCCGCCGGGACAGGGGGCGGTGGCTACACCTTC
.,many,TRBV7-3,TRBJ2-3,CASNNGGWADTQYF,TGTGCCAGCAACAACGGGGGTTGGGCAGATACGCAGTATTTT
.,few,TRBV6-5,TRBJ1-2,CASSSTGDYYGYTF,TGTGCCAGCTCTTCGACGGGGGACTATTATGGCTACACCTTC
.,many,TRBV6-2/TRBV6-3,TRBJ1-5,CASSEAGSNQPQHF,TGTGCCAGCAGTGAGGCAGGTTCCAATCAGCCCCAGCATTTT
TRBD1,many,TRBV12-3/TRBV12-4,TRBJ1-1,CASSVGQGRAFF,TGTGCCAGCAGTGTGGGACAGGGGAGAGCTTTCTTT
.,few,TRBV3-1,TRBJ2-7,CASSPWSGAKREQYF,TGTGCCAGCAGCCCTTGGTCGGGGGCCAAACGCGAGCAGTACTTC
.,many,TRBV7-2,TRBJ1-6,CASSLASRYSPLHF,TGTGCCAGCAGCTTAGCGTCGAGGTATTCACCCCTCCACTTT
.,many,TRBV29-1,TRBJ2-1,CSVENIRNEQFF,TGCAGCGTTGAAAATATAAGGAATGAGCAGTTCTTC
TRBD2,many,TRBV9,TRBJ2-7,CASSARGGGNTYEQYF,TGTGCCAGCAGCGCCCGCGGGGGGGGTAATACGTACGAGCAGTACTTC
.,.,TRBV12-3/TRBV12-4,TRBJ1-6,CASSLGPRSPLHF,TGTGCCAGCAGTTTAGGTCCCAGATCACCCCTCCACTTT
TRBD1,many,TRBV10-3,TRBJ1-2,CAISERGQGNGYTF,TGTGCCATCAGTGAAAGGGGACAGGGAAACGGCTACACCTTC
TRBD1,.,TRBV12-3/TRBV12-4,TRBJ1-5,CASSTQGTWQPQHF,TGTGCCAGCAGTACACAGGGGACATGGCAGCCCCAGCATTTT
.,few,TRBV7-2,TRBJ1-4,CASSLTFRGEKLFF,TGTGCCAGCAGCTTAACATTCAGGGGTGAAAAACTGTTTTTT
TRBD1,few,TRBV4-3,TRBJ2-1,CASSPGQGRQSEQFF,TGCGCCAGCAGCCCAGGACAGGGTAGGCAGAGTGAGCAGTTCTTC
.,.,TRBV5-1,TRBJ1-6,CASSSGIRYNSPLHF,TGCGCCAGCAGCTCCGGGATCAGGTATAATTCACCCCTCCACTTT
.,.,TRBV12-3/TRBV12-4,TRBJ2-2,CASRQQDTGELFF,TGTGCCAGCAGGCAACAGGACACCGGGGAGCTGTTTTTT
TRBD1,many,TRBV25-1,TRBJ2-7,CASSESPGQGARGQYF,TGTGCCAGCAGCGAGTCTCCGGGACAGGGGGCTCGGGGGCAGTACTTC
.,many,TRBV18,TRBJ1-2,CASSPMGGDGYTF,TGTGCCAGCTCACCTATGGGGGGCGATGGCTACACCTTC
.,many,TRBV15,TRBJ1-1,CATSRTGEAFF,TGTGCCACCAGCAGAACAGGAGAAGCTTTCTTT
TRBD1,many,TRBV5-4,TRBJ2-1,CASSWGQGEQFF,TGTGCCAGCAGCTGGGGACAGGGAGAGCAGTTCTTC
.,many,TRBV29-1,TRBJ1-5,CSVVLTATGPQHF,TGCAGCGTTGTTTTGACCGCCACAGGGCCCCAGCATTTT
.,few,TRBV5-1,TRBJ1-4,CASSLASGNEKLFF,TGCGCCAGCAGCTTGGCATCGGGTAATGAAAAACTGTTTTTT
TRBD2,.,TRBV7-2,TRBJ2-3,CASRRGGSTDTQYF,TGTGCCAGCAGGCGGGGGGGTAGCACAGATACGCAGTATTTT
.,.,TRBV7-2,TRBJ2-1,CASSWGGTPEQFF,TGTGCCAGCAGCTGGGGGGGCACGCCTGAGCAGTTCTTC
TRBD1,.,TRBV9,TRBJ2-1,CASSVGDRAYDEQFF,TGTGCCAGCAGCGTAGGGGACAGGGCCTACGATGAGCAGTTCTTC
TRBD2,.,TRBV4-3,TRBJ2-3,CASSQGLAGPGNTQYF,TGCGCCAGCAGCCAGGGACTAGCGGGGCCGGGTAATACGCAGTATTTT
TRBD1,.,TRBV7-9,TRBJ2-7,CASSPSRTGVHEQYF,TGTGCCAGCAGCCCCTCGAGGACAGGGGTCCACGAGCAGTACTTC
TRBD1,.,TRBV10-3,TRBJ2-1,CAISQTGGLDNEQFF,TGTGCCATCAGTCAGACAGGGGGCCTCGACAATGAGCAGTTCTTC
.,few,TRBV5-1,TRBJ2-2,CASRTSTVTAGGELFF,TGCGCCAGCAGGACTTCGACCGTCACGGCCGGCGGGGAGCTGTTTTTT
.,few,TRBV7-2,TRBJ1-5,CASSQQGTSNQPQHF,TGTGCCAGCAGCCAGCAGGGGACGAGCAATCAGCCCCAGCATTTT
.,.,TRBV11-2,TRBJ2-1,CASSRGSYNEQFF,TGTGCCAGCAGCCGGGGATCCTACAATGAGCAGTTCTTC
.,many,TRBV20-1,TRBJ1-2,CSARVFSYGYTF,TGCAGTGCTAGAGTTTTCAGTTATGGCTACACCTTC
TRBD2,.,TRBV6-1,TRBJ2-5,CASSEFPRGGLRETQYF,TGTGCCAGCAGTGAATTCCCCCGGGGGGGCCTTCGCGAGACCCAGTACTTC
.,few,TRBV4-1,TRBJ2-7,CASSQQGFGYEQYF,TGCGCCAGCAGCCAACAGGGGTTTGGGTACGAGCAGTACTTC
.,.,TRBV7-8,TRBJ2-5,CANRGPGETQYF,TGTGCCAACCGGGGGCCCGGTGAGACCCAGTACTTC
.,many,TRBV27,TRBJ2-1,CASSFVAGSSYNEQFF,TGTGCCAGCAGTTTTGTTGCTGGGAGCTCCTACAATGAGCAGTTCTTC
TRBD1,few,TRBV7-2,TRBJ1-6,CASTRQGAVLNSPLHF,TGTGCCAGCACCCGACAGGGGGCGGTACTGAATTCACCCCTCCACTTT
.,many,TRBV29-1,TRBJ2-7,CSVRGRGAYEQYF,TGCAGCGTTCGCGGTCGGGGAGCCTACGAGCAGTACTTC
.,.,TRBV7-2,TRBJ2-1,CASSSSQGGYEQFF,TGTGCCAGCAGTTCAAGTCAGGGGGGGTATGAGCAGTTCTTC
TRBD2,few,TRBV27,TRBJ2-3,CASSLLPGVAGSMDTQYF,TGTGCCAGCAGTTTATTGCCCGGAGTAGCGGGGAGCATGGATACGCAGTATTTT
TRBD1,many,TRBV7-9,TRBJ2-5,CASRSGQIRTKRPGTDSYQETQYF,TGTGCCAGCAGGTCCGGACAGATTCGTACCAAGAGACCTGGGACAGATTCGTACCAAGAGACCCAGTACTTC
.,few,TRBV2,TRBJ1-5,CASSSLGRGAGQPQHF,TGTGCCAGCAGTTCCCTGGGCAGGGGCGCAGGACAGCCCCAGCATTTT
TRBD2,few,TRBV6-2/TRBV6-3,TRBJ2-1,CASSSGLAGVFF,TGTGCCAGCAGTTCGGGACTAGCGGGGGTTTTCTTC
.,few,TRBV7-2,TRBJ1-5,CASSLVGGNQPQHF,TGTGCCAGCAGCTTAGTGGGTGGCAATCAGCCCCAGCATTTT
TRBD1,many,TRBV7-9,TRBJ1-6,CASSHGQGGGWSNSPLHF,TGTGCCAGCAGCCACGGACAGGGTGGGGGTTGGTCTAATTCACCCCTCCACTTT
TRBD2,few,TRBV7-2,TRBJ2-7,CASSLDLAGGYEQYF,TGTGCCAGCAGCTTAGATCTAGCGGGGGGTTACGAGCAGTACTTC
TRBD1,.,TRBV7-8,TRBJ1-1,CASSLVPGQGGTEAFF,TGTGCCAGCAGCTTAGTTCCGGGACAGGGTGGCACTGAAGCTTTCTTT
TRBD1,many,TRBV28,TRBJ1-1,CAVQVGRGVAEAFF,TGTGCCGTGCAGGTGGGCAGGGGGGTTGCTGAAGCTTTCTTT
TRBD1,.,TRBV28,TRBJ1-2,CASSSEGQGPANYGYTF,TGTGCCAGCAGTTCGGAGGGACAGGGGCCCGCTAACTATGGCTACACCTTC
.,few,TRBV5-4,TRBJ2-3,CASSSTGTGASETQYF,TGTGCCAGCAGCTCCACCGGGACTGGGGCCTCCGAGACGCAGTATTTT
.,few,TRBV29-1,TRBJ1-1,CSVQEQVMNTEAFF,TGCAGCGTCCAAGAACAGGTCATGAACACTGAAGCTTTCTTT
.,.,TRBV6-2/TRBV6-3,TRBJ1-3,CASSRDSLSGNTIYF,TGTGCCAGCAGCCGTGACAGCCTCTCTGGAAACACCATATATTTT
.,.,TRBV7-2,TRBJ2-5,CASSLAAVQETQYF,TGTGCCAGCAGCTTAGCGGCAGTTCAAGAGACCCAGTACTTC
TRBD1,few,TRBV7-2,TRBJ1-1,CASTGTGAEAFF,TGTGCCAGCACAGGGACAGGGGCTGAAGCTTTCTTT
.,.,TRBV12-3/TRBV12-4,TRBJ2-1,CVSSGRSNEQFF,TGCGTCTCTTCCGGGAGAAGTAATGAGCAGTTCTTC